Shown below are 9 T cell receptor beta chains from a single sample sequenced in a study of tumor and adjacent non-tumor tissue in lung cancer. No cell sorting was done before RNA was extracted from the tissue. This non-tumor lung sample came from over 3 cm beyond the tumor edge. Three rounds of nested PCR, following a modified ARM-PCR protocol, produced the TCRbeta library. TCRdb redid the calling of the multiplex PCR reads with MiXCR, one entry per CDR3 protein. The sample includes approximately 44,000 distinct CDR3 sequences, roughly 60% of them seen just once. The specimen was distant non-tumor lung tissue. These receptors were collected from a man aged 50 to 60 with non-small cell lung cancer.

Notes on this clonotype: This clone may be a read error of a much larger clone one base away. The chain links TRBV7-9 to TRBJ2-7; no reliable D call. CDR1 is SEHNR and CDR2 is FQNEAQ in the germline V gene (reference sequence). V lost 0 bases, J lost 3 bases, and 15 bases lay in between. CDR3 length: 16 residues. The CDR3 coding sequence is TGTGCCAGCAGCTTAGCCGGGTCGGTACAGAACTACGAGCAGTACTTC. This gives the protein CASSLAGSVQNYEQYF.

This clonotype was counted once. A much larger clone differs by one base, so this may be a read error. This sequence joins TRBV20-1 and TRBJ2-7; 10 bases are shared with TRBD2. Germline CDR1 and CDR2: DFQATT and SNEGSKA (reference sequence). This CDR3 is built from 15 residues. After removal of 5 bases from V and 7 bases from J, the junction contained 14 bases not matched to a gene. CDR3 bases: TGCAGTGCTCCTGACGCGACTAGCGGGCGGCGGGAGCAGTACTTC. Its protein product is CSAPDATSGRREQYF.

Points on this clonotype: This may be a read error: a much more frequent sequence differs by one nucleotide. The J gene is TRBJ2-7, the V gene TRBV6-2 or TRBV6-3; maybe TRBD2 (5 bases). CDR3 length: 14 residues. The V gene's germline CDR1 is MNHEY and CDR2 SVGEGT. V lost 2 bases to trimming and J lost 2 bases, with 10 bases between them. The CDR3: CASSYSLRAYEQYF. CDR3 bases: TGTGCCAGCAGTTACAGCCTGCGGGCCTACGAGCAGTACTTC.

This clonotype was observed at least ten times. J is TRBJ1-1 and V is TRBV29-1; TRBD1 might be the D (5 bases). Germline V lookup: CDR1 SQVTM, CDR2 ANQGSEA. V was shortened by 4 bases and J by 8 bases, with 14 bases between the two germline ends. The CDR3 is 12 amino acids. DNA for the CDR3: TGCAGCGTTGGTTTCGAGGGGCGAGAAGCTTTCTTT. Translation: CSVGFEGREAFF. Complete variable domain (other parts from reference TRBV29-1 and TRBJ1-1): SAVISQKPSRDICQRGTSLTIQCQVDSQVTMMFWYRQQPGQSLTLIATANQGSEATYESGFVIDKFPISRPNLTFSTLTVSNMSPEDSSIYLCSVGFEGREAFFGQGTRLTVV.

This clonotype was counted a few times. The junction shows a germline mismatch at one end, possibly a read error. CDR3 DNA sequence: TGTGCCAGCAGCCGAGGCGGAGGGAACACCGGGGAGCTCTTTTTT. As protein: CASSRGGGNTGELFF. The chain carries TRBV7-9 and TRBJ2-2, with D possibly TRBD2 on 6 matching bases. This CDR3 spans 15 amino acids. The germline V gene has CDR1 SEHNR and CDR2 FQNEAQ (reference sequence).

Concerning this clonotype itself: The conserved closing phenylalanine or tryptophan is absent in this CDR3, likely reflecting a read error. The CDR3: CARSTGTENIQYY. The CDR3, as DNA: TGTGCCAGGAGTACCGGGACAGAAAACATTCAGTACTAC. This chain links TRBV6-6 with TRBJ2-4; 7 bases are shared with TRBD1. The CDR3 has 13 amino acids. Germline CDR1 reads MNHNY; CDR2 reads SVGAGI (reference sequence). V was clipped by 9 bases and J by 5 bases; unmatched bases: 7.

This clonotype has ten or more counts. The chain uses TRBV7-9 and TRBJ2-7, with D unclear. V was cut by 4 bases and J by 2 bases, with 12 bases left in between. The V gene's germline CDR1 is SEHNR and CDR2 FQNEAQ (reference sequence). This CDR3 contains 14 residues. The CDR3 sequence: CASSWKTGPYEQYF. CDR3 DNA: TGTGCCAGCAGCTGGAAGACTGGTCCCTACGAGCAGTACTTC.

This clonotype was counted many times. The gene calls are TRBV10-2 and TRBJ2-5, with D possibly matching TRBD1 (6 bases). The CDR3 consists of 14 residues. Germline CDR1 is WSHSY and CDR2 is SAAADI. The ends were cut back, 6 bases at V and 4 bases at J, with 15 bases in the middle. The CDR3 sequence: CASRDTGSVETQYF. CDR3 nucleotide sequence: TGCGCCAGCAGAGATACAGGGAGTGTAGAGACCCAGTACTTC.

For this clonotype: The junction departs from the called germline gene at one end, perhaps through a read error. The chain has TRBV20-1 and TRBJ2-3; D is unclear. The CDR3 sequence is 14 residues long. Per germline, CDR1 DFQATT and CDR2 SNEGSKA (reference sequence). The CDR3 nucleotides read TGCAGTGCTAGAGACGGTTTCAGCACTGATACGCAGTATTTT. Translating gives CSARDGFSTDTQYF.